These 15 T cell receptor beta chains share one sample of origin, sequenced in a study of CD8 T cells in Susac syndrome. Roughly 0.45 to 1 ug RNA was reverse transcribed with random hexamers. TCRdb fed the immunoSEQ multiplex PCR reads into MiXCR, producing one record per CDR3 protein. The repertoire holds some 260,000 distinct CDR3 sequences, with just under 95% as singletons. The sample consisted of CD4+ T cells from PBMCs. These receptors originate from a human donor with multiple sclerosis.

This clonotype was observed a few times. The rearrangement uses TRBV7-3 and TRBJ2-3, with D perhaps TRBD2 (5 bases). This CDR3 comprises 14 residues. Germline assignment: CDR1 SGHTA and CDR2 FQGTGA. Trimming removed 4 bases at V and 0 bases at J, with 8 bases between. The CDR3 DNA follows: TGTGCCAGCAGCTCCCGGGGTAGCACAGATACGCAGTATTTT. Encoded protein: CASSSRGSTDTQYF.

The chain joins TRBV6-1 to TRBJ1-1; maybe TRBD1 (5 bases). The V gene's germline CDR1 is MNHNS and CDR2 SASEGT. Deletions cut 8 bases from V and 11 bases from J, with 18 bases between. The length of the CDR3 is 12 residues. CDR3 protein: CASAHQAGWAFF. The CDR3 coding sequence is TGTGCCAGCGCCCATCAGGCAGGGTGGGCTTTCTTT.

This rearrangement joins TRBV29-1 to TRBJ2-7; 9 nucleotides line up with TRBD2. CDR1 is SQVTM, CDR2 ANQGSEA, per germline. CDR3 length: 13 amino acids. V dropped 6 bases and J dropped 3; count of bases not matched to a gene: 6. CDR3 nucleotide sequence: TGCAGCGTGGCCGGACTAGCGAGCTACGAGCAGTACTTC. Translated: CSVAGLASYEQYF.

V gene TRBV3-1 combines with J gene TRBJ2-1; 12 bases map to TRBD2. The CDR3 spans 15 residues. V was pared by 1 base and J by 9 bases, with 4 bases of the junction left unmatched. Germline CDR1 and CDR2: LGHDT and YNNKEL (reference sequence). The CDR3: CASSQVGLAGTEQFF. In nucleotides, the CDR3 is TGTGCCAGCAGCCAAGTGGGACTAGCGGGCACTGAGCAGTTCTTC.

This clonotype has a single count. V usage is TRBV10-3 and J usage is TRBJ2-3; D ambiguous. Germline CDR1 ENHRY, CDR2 SYGVKD. The V end lost 6 bases, the J end lost 2 bases, and 9 bases lay between the germline ends. This CDR3 is built from 13 residues. In DNA form, the CDR3 reads TGTGCCATCAGCCTTTCCAACACAGATACGCAGTATTTT. Its translation: CAISLSNTDTQYF.

This rearrangement joins TRBV6-6 to TRBJ1-1; possible D gene TRBD1, 5 bases. CDR3 length: 16 residues. Trimming took 2 bases from V and 2 from J, leaving 15 bases between them. Germline CDR1 and CDR2: MNHNY and SVGAGI (reference sequence). CDR3 nucleotides: TGTGCCAGCAGTTACACGCAGGGACGGACCAACACTGAAGCTTTCTTT. Translating it yields CASSYTQGRTNTEAFF.

The chain employs TRBV11-2 and TRBJ1-1; 9 bases are shared with TRBD1. CDR1 is SGHAT and CDR2 is FQNNGV in the germline V gene. Trimming took 5 bases from V and 10 from J; bases not matched to a gene: 5. The CDR3 has 12 residues. CDR3 nucleotides: TGTGCCAGCAGCGGACGGACAGGGGTAGCTTTCTTT. This gives the protein CASSGRTGVAFF.

The chain couples TRBV30 to TRBJ1-1; D gene ambiguous. The CDR3 runs 13 residues. V lost 5 bases and J lost 5, with 15 bases in between. Germline CDR1 and CDR2: GTSNPN and SVGIG (reference sequence). CDR3 nucleotide sequence: TGTGCCTGGGGCAGGATAGGGTTAACTGAAGCTTTCTTT. Residues: CAWGRIGLTEAFF.

This clonotype has a handful of counts. The rearrangement links TRBV18 to TRBJ1-1, with no clear D. The CDR3 spans 13 residues. CDR1 is KGHSH, CDR2 LQKENI, per germline. V was cut by 3 bases and J by 5 bases, with 10 bases left in between. The CDR3 DNA sequence: TGTGCCAGCTCACCCGGGTTGGAGACTGAAGCTTTCTTT. As protein: CASSPGLETEAFF.

This CDR3 is CASSLGGTIGQETQYF. CDR3 bases: TGCGCCAGCAGCCTGGGGGGGACTATAGGTCAAGAGACCCAGTACTTC. The chain uses TRBV4-1 and TRBJ2-5; TRBD2 aligns across 7 bases. CDR1 MGHRA and CDR2 YSYEKL come from the germline V gene. The CDR3 extends over 16 amino acids. V shed 4 bases and J 2 bases; nucleotides not matched to a gene: 10.

The genes are TRBV7-3 and TRBJ2-1; D is perhaps TRBD2 (5 bases). Trimming cost V 2 bases and J 6 bases, with 11 bases left between them. CDR1 and CDR2 (germline): SGHTA, FQGTGA. CDR3 length: 14 amino acids. The CDR3, as DNA: TGTGCCAGCAGCTTACTGGCGGGTCCCAATGAGCAGTTCTTC. Its translation: CASSLLAGPNEQFF.

The gene calls are TRBV25-1 and TRBJ2-2, with TRBD1 matching over 8 bases. The germline V gene encodes CDR1 MGHDK and CDR2 SYGVNS. V was clipped by 6 bases and J by 5 bases; unmatched bases: 5. The CDR3 loop spans 14 amino acids. CDR3 sequence (DNA): TGTGCCAGCAGCGTCCGGACAGGGACCGGGGAGCTGTTTTTT. Amino acid sequence: CASSVRTGTGELFF.

This chain joins TRBV3-1 and TRBJ2-5, with 11 bases matching TRBD2. V was pared by 4 bases and J by 4 bases, with 2 bases of the junction left unmatched. The CDR3 spans 14 residues. The germline V gene encodes CDR1 LGHDT and CDR2 YNNKEL (reference sequence). As DNA, the CDR3 is TGTGCCAGCAGCCTAGCGGGAGGGTTAGAGACCCAGTACTTC. It yields the protein CASSLAGGLETQYF.

The chain couples TRBV15 to TRBJ1-6, with D unclear. V lost 0 bases and J lost 7, with 10 bases in between. The germline CDR1 and CDR2 sequences are LNHNV and YYDKDF (reference sequence). This CDR3 region has 15 residues. The CDR3 DNA reads TGTGCCACCAGCAGAGATTTCCCGATCAATTCACCCCTCCACTTT. Translation gives CATSRDFPINSPLHF.

V and J are TRBV30 and TRBJ2-5, with a tentative D call TRBD2 (7 bases). The V gene's germline CDR1 is GTSNPN and CDR2 SVGIG (reference sequence). V lost 1 base to trimming and J lost 0 bases, with 15 bases between them. The CDR3 extends over 16 amino acids. CDR3 sequence reads: CAWSEGRGLYQETQYF. The CDR3 DNA sequence: TGTGCCTGGAGTGAGGGGCGGGGGCTGTACCAAGAGACCCAGTACTTC.